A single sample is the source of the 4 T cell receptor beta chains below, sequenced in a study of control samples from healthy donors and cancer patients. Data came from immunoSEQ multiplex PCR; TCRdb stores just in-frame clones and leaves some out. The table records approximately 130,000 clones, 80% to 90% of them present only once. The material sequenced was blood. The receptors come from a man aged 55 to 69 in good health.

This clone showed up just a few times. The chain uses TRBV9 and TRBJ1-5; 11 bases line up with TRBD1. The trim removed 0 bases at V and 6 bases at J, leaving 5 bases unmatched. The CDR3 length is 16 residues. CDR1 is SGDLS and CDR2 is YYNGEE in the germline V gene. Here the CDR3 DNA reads TGTGCCAGCAGCGTAGCCGGACAGGGGGCGGGTCAGCCCCAGCATTTT. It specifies CASSVAGQGAGQPQHF.

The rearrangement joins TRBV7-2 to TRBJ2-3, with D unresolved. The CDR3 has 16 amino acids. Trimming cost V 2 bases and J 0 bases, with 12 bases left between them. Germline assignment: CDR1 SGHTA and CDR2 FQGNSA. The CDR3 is CASSLQSSGSTDTQYF. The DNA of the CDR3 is TGTGCCAGCAGCTTACAGTCCTCAGGAAGCACAGATACGCAGTATTTT.

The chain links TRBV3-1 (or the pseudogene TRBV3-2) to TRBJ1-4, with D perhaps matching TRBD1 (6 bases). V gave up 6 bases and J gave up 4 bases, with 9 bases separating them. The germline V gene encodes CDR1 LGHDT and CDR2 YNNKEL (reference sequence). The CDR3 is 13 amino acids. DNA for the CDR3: TGTGCCAGCAGACAGGGCCGTAATGAAAAACTGTTTTTT. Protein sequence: CASRQGRNEKLFF.

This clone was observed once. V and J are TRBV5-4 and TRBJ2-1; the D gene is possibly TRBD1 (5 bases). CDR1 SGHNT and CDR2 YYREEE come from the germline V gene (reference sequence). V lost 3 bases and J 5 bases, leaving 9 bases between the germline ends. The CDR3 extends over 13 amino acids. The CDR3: CASSWGGNNEQFF. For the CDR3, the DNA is TGTGCCAGCAGCTGGGGCGGTAACAATGAGCAGTTCTTC.